One sample yielded the 19 T cell receptor beta chains listed below, sequenced in a study of T cells in Graves' hyperthyroidism and ophthalmopathy. Amplification targeted TCR beta CDR3 regions from RNA transcripts. Initially, a first-round RT-PCR of the TCR CDR3 employed the HTBI primer set. TCRdb reprocessed the multiplex PCR reads via MiXCR and lists one record per CDR3 protein. The data show some 300,000 distinct CDR3 sequences, 10% to 15% seen once. The material sequenced was blood. Source of these receptors: a woman in her 30s with Graves' hyperthyroidism that later progressed to Graves' ophthalmopathy.

This clonotype was detected ten times or more. The chain uses TRBV3-1 and TRBJ2-2; maybe TRBD2 (7 bases). Trimming cost V 0 bases and J 9 bases, with 17 bases left between them. Germline-derived CDR1 and CDR2 are LGHDT and YNNKEL (reference sequence). The CDR3 consists of 16 residues. CDR3: CASSQDGGPGSWELFF. The CDR3 DNA reads as TGTGCCAGCAGCCAAGACGGGGGGCCCGGTAGCTGGGAGCTGTTTTTT.

This clonotype was seen ten or more times. The chain has TRBV20-1 and TRBJ1-3; D possibly corresponds to TRBD1 (5 bases). Looked up from germline, CDR1 is DFQATT and CDR2 is SNEGSKA (reference sequence). The ends were cut back, 6 bases at V and 0 bases at J, with 12 bases in the middle. This CDR3 has 14 amino acids. The CDR3 is CSATQGSSGNTIYF. Here the CDR3 DNA reads TGCAGTGCCACCCAGGGTTCCTCTGGAAACACCATATATTTT.

This chain links TRBV4-1 with TRBJ1-2; D ambiguous. The CDR3 has 12 residues. Trimming took off 1 base at V and 13 bases at J, with 13 bases between the two ends. CDR1 is MGHRA and CDR2 is YSYEKL in the germline V gene. The CDR3 sequence: CASSQGPVHFTF. The CDR3 nucleotides read TGCGCCAGCAGCCAAGGCCCGGTACACTTCACCTTC.

The sample holds a few counts of this clonotype. CDR3 in DNA: TGTGCCAGCAGTTACTCGACAGGGAGTTTCGGAAACACCATATATTTT. Translated, it gives CASSYSTGSFGNTIYF. The chain joins TRBV6-5 to TRBJ1-3; 7 bases line up with TRBD1. The germline V gene has CDR1 MNHEY and CDR2 SVGAGI. V dropped 0 bases and J dropped 4; count of bases not matched to a gene: 6. The length of the CDR3 is 16 residues.

At least ten counts were recorded for this clonotype. This chain joins TRBV7-2 and TRBJ2-7, with no clear D. This CDR3 region has 14 residues. V gave up 3 bases and J gave up 0 bases, with 9 bases separating them. Germline V gene sequence: CDR1 SGHTA, CDR2 FQGNSA. The CDR3 DNA reads TGTGCCAGCAGCTTCGCCGAAAGCTCCTACGAGCAGTACTTC. Translated: CASSFAESSYEQYF.

As concerns this clonotype: Being one base from a much bigger clone, this may be a read error. This sequence joins TRBV20-1 and TRBJ2-7, with 15 bases identical to TRBD2. This CDR3 has 18 amino acids. Germline assignment: CDR1 DFQATT and CDR2 SNEGSKA (reference sequence). V lost 6 bases to trimming and J lost 3 bases; unmatched junction nucleotides: 15. Here the CDR3 reads CSATAPGLAGGLHYEQYF. The CDR3 DNA is TGCAGTGCAACGGCCCCGGGACTAGCGGGAGGATTACACTACGAGCAGTACTTC.

The rearrangement uses TRBV4-1 and TRBJ2-1; D could derive from TRBD1 or TRBD2 (6 bases each). Germline loops: CDR1 MGHRA, CDR2 YSYEKL. This CDR3 contains 14 residues. V was cut by 6 bases and J by 8 bases, with 17 bases left in between. DNA of the CDR3: TGCGCCAGCAGAGACACAGGGTGGGACTATGAGCAGTTCTTC. As protein: CASRDTGWDYEQFF.

The V call is TRBV9, the J call TRBJ2-3; 10 bases line up with TRBD2. The CDR3 is 15 residues long. Per germline, CDR1 SGDLS and CDR2 YYNGEE. V was clipped by 5 bases and J by 8 bases; unmatched bases: 11. CDR3 in DNA: TGTGCCAGCAGAAAGACCGGGACTAGCGACGGTACGCAGTATTTT. Translating it yields CASRKTGTSDGTQYF.

This clonotype showed up many times. The V and J genes are TRBV11-2 and TRBJ2-2, with 7 positions matching TRBD2. With V trimmed by 0 bases and J by 4 bases, 5 bases remained unmatched. The germline V gene encodes CDR1 SGHAT and CDR2 FQNNGV. The CDR3 has 16 residues. Written as DNA, the CDR3 is TGTGCCAGCAGCTTAGAAGTAGCGGGCCCCACCGGGGAGCTGTTTTTT. Translation: CASSLEVAGPTGELFF.

Comment on this clonotype: This may arise from a read error, as a much more abundant clone is one base away. The V and J genes are TRBV7-9 and TRBJ2-7; D is possibly TRBD1 (6 bases). The CDR3 sequence is 16 residues long. Trimming left V 2 bases short and J 5 bases short, with 19 bases between. Germline assignment: CDR1 SEHNR and CDR2 FQNEAQ (reference sequence). CDR3 sequence reads: CASSLSRDKGKDEQYF. The CDR3 bases are TGTGCCAGCAGCTTATCCCGGGACAAGGGAAAGGACGAGCAGTACTTC.

Details on this clonotype: A much larger clone differs by one base, so this may be a read error. CDR3 in DNA: TGTGCCAGCAGCTACGGACAGGGTAGTGGCGGGGCGCTGTTTTTT. The encoded protein is CASSYGQGSGGALFF. The rearrangement links TRBV7-3 to TRBJ2-2; 8 bases map to TRBD1. Germline-derived CDR1 and CDR2 are SGHTA and FQGTGA. The CDR3 loop spans 15 amino acids.

The sample holds many counts of this clonotype. This chain joins TRBV12-3 or TRBV12-4 and TRBJ2-2; TRBD2 matches at 9 bases. The junction had 8 bases not matched to a gene; V was cut back by 4 bases and J by 5 bases. The CDR3 is 16 residues long. CDR3 in DNA: TGTGCCAGCAGTTCTAGCGGGAACCTTATAACCGGGGAGCTGTTTTTT. This translates into CASSSSGNLITGELFF.

The rearrangement links TRBV30 to TRBJ1-2; D not resolved. The germline V gene encodes CDR1 GTSNPN and CDR2 SVGIG (reference sequence). The CDR3 contains 12 residues. Trimming removed 1 base from V and 2 bases from J, with 5 bases in between. The DNA of the CDR3 is TGTGCCTGGAGTGGTGCGAACTATGGCTACACCTTC. It encodes CAWSGANYGYTF.

This clonotype has a count of ten or more. The V gene is TRBV7-8, the J gene TRBJ1-1, with D possibly TRBD1 on 5 matching bases. V lost 0 bases, J lost 1 base, and 12 bases lay in between. Germline assignment: CDR1 SGHVS and CDR2 FQNEAQ. The CDR3 length is 16 residues. DNA for the CDR3: TGTGCCAGCAGCTTAGCCCCCAGGGTTGGGAACACTGAAGCTTTCTTT. This gives the protein CASSLAPRVGNTEAFF.

This clonotype has a count of ten or more. This chain joins TRBV15 and TRBJ2-1; 9 nucleotides match TRBD2. The junction had 7 bases not matched to a gene; V was cut back by 0 bases and J by 7 bases. Germline V gene lookup returns CDR1 LNHNV and CDR2 YYDKDF (reference sequence). This CDR3 spans 16 amino acids. CDR3 nucleotide sequence: TGTGCCACCAGCAGAGATATTGGCGGGAGGGCGAATGAGCAGTTCTTC. This gives the protein CATSRDIGGRANEQFF.

In this sample, this clonotype turned up many times. This chain links TRBV11-3 with TRBJ2-7; no clear D gene. CDR3 length equals 13 residues. V was clipped by 0 bases and J by 6 bases, with 9 bases between them. CDR1 and CDR2 from the germline V gene are SGHNT and YENEEA. CDR3 DNA sequence: TGTGCCAGCAGCTTAGATGTAAGGAGCGAGCAGTACTTC. Translation: CASSLDVRSEQYF.

This clonotype was counted many times. The chain combines TRBV15 with TRBJ2-5; D is unclear. Between the trimmed V and J ends, which lost 0 bases and 2 bases, there was a span of 7 bases. Germline V gene sequence: CDR1 LNHNV, CDR2 YYDKDF (reference sequence). There are 14 residues in the CDR3. Written as DNA, the CDR3 is TGTGCCACCAGCAGAGATTCCAGACAAGAGACCCAGTACTTC. Protein: CATSRDSRQETQYF. The full variable domain, its missing parts supplied by reference TRBV15 and TRBJ2-5, is DAMVIQNPRYQVTQFGKPVTLSCSQTLNHNVMYWYQQKSSQAPKLLFHYYDKDFNNEADTPDNFQSRRPNTSFCFLDIRSPGLGDTAMYLCATSRDSRQETQYFGPGTRLLVL.

This clonotype was counted many times. The V and J genes are TRBV3-1 and TRBJ1-1; D possibly corresponds to TRBD1 (5 bases). Trimming cost V 0 bases and J 0 bases, with 17 bases left between them. This CDR3 region has 18 residues. In germline, CDR1 is LGHDT, CDR2 YNNKEL (reference sequence). The CDR3 protein is CASSQDRRDYGMNTEAFF. The CDR3 DNA reads as TGTGCCAGCAGCCAAGATCGCCGGGACTACGGGATGAACACTGAAGCTTTCTTT.

This clonotype has a count of ten or more. The chain couples TRBV7-2 to TRBJ2-3; 7 bases line up with TRBD2. Unmatched junction bases numbered 3, after V lost 3 bases and J lost 3 bases. This CDR3 has 14 amino acids. The germline CDR1 and CDR2 sequences are SGHTA and FQGNSA. The CDR3, as DNA: TGTGCCAGCAGCTTCGGGGAGGGAACAGATACGCAGTATTTT. This encodes CASSFGEGTDTQYF.